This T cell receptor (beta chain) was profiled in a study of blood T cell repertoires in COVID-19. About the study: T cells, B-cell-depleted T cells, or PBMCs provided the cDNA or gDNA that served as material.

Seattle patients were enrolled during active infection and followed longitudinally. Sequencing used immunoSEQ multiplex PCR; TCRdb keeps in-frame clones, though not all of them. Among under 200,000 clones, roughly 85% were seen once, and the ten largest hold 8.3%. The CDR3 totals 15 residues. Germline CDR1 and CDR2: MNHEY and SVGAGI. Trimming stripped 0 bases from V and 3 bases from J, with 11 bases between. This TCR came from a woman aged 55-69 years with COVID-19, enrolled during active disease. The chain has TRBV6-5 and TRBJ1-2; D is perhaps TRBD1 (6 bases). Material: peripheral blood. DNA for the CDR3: TGTGCCAGCAGTTACTCGCTTGGACAGTACTATGGCTACACCTTC. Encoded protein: CASSYSLGQYYGYTF.